The clone carrying this T cell receptor (beta chain) appeared a few times. What it recognizes is unknown. Time point indicated: patch test 2, 6 weeks after DPC sensitization. Regarding treatment: therapeutic diphenylcyclopropenone sensitization with weekly scalp DPC. Germline-derived CDR1 and CDR2 are MNHEY and SVGAGI. CDR3 length: 15 residues. V was cut by 0 bases and J by 3 bases, with 11 bases left in between. These data belong to a study of human T cells and chemical hapten exposure. Findings and caveats of the study: Sensitizing to DPC left TCRs with a frequency above 1 in 1000 unaltered.

TCRdb independently ran MiXCR on the RACE reads; one entry per CDR3 protein. The data contain just over 350,000 distinct CDR3 sequences, roughly 6% of them seen just once; the ten biggest clones take up around 5.8%. This TCR was sampled from a woman younger than 30 with alopecia areata. Some clones in this sample may be carry-over from other donors' samples. This rearrangement joins TRBV6-5 to TRBJ1-2; a weak D match, TRBD1 (6 bases). The specimen was whole blood, collected in connection with sensitization to the hapten diphenylcyclopropenone (DPC). Here the CDR3 reads CASSYSGQFDYGYTF. The CDR3 bases are TGTGCCAGCAGTTACTCCGGACAGTTTGACTATGGCTACACCTTC.